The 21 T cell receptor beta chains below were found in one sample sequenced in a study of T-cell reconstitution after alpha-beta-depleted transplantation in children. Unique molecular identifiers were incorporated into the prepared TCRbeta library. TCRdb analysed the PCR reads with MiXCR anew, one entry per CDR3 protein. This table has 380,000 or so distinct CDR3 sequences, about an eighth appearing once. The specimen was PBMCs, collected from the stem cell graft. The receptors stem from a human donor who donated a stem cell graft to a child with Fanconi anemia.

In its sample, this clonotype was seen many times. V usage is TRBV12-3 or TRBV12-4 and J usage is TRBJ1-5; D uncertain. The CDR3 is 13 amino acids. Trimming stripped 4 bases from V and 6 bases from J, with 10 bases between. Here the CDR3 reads CASSYTVGQPQHF. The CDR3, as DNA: TGTGCCAGCAGTTATACGGTGGGTCAGCCCCAGCATTTT.

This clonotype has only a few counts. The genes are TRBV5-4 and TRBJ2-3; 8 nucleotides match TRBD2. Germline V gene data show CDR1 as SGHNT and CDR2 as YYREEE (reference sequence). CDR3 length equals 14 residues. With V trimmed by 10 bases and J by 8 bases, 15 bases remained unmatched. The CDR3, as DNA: TGTGCCTCGAGTCCCCCAGCGGGGGAGGGTACGCAGTATTTT. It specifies CASSPPAGEGTQYF.

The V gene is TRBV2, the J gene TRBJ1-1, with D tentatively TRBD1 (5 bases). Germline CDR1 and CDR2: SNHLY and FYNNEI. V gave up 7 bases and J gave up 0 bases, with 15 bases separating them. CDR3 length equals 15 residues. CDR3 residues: CASISRANMNTEAFF. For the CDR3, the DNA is TGTGCCAGCATAAGCAGGGCGAACATGAACACTGAAGCTTTCTTT.

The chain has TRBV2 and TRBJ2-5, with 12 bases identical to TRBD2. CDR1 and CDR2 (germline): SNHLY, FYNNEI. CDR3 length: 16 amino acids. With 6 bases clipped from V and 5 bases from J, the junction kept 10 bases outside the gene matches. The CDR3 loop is CASRNPSGGGEETQYF. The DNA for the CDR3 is TGTGCCAGCAGGAACCCTAGCGGGGGGGGCGAGGAGACCCAGTACTTC.

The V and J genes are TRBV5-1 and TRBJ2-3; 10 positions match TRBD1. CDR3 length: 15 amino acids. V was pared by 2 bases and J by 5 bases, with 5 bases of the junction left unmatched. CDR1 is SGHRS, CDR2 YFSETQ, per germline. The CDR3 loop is CASSFNRDRGDTQYF. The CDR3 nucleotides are TGCGCCAGCAGCTTTAACCGGGACAGGGGAGATACGCAGTATTTT.

The CDR3 reads CASSFSRGANLQNEQFF. DNA of the CDR3: TGTGCCAGCAGCTTTTCGCGGGGGGCCAACCTACAGAATGAGCAGTTCTTC. The V and J genes are TRBV3-1 and TRBJ2-1, with 8 bases identical to TRBD2. CDR3 size: 17 residues. Trimming cost V 5 bases and J 7 bases; bases outside gene matches: 16. Per the germline V gene, CDR1 is LGHDT and CDR2 is YNNKEL (reference sequence).

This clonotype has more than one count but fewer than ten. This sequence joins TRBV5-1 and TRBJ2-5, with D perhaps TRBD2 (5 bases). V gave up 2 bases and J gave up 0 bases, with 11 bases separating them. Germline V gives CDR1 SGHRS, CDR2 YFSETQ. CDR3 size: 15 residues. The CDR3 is CASSFTSQYQETQYF. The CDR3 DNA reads TGCGCCAGCAGCTTCACTAGTCAGTACCAAGAGACCCAGTACTTC.

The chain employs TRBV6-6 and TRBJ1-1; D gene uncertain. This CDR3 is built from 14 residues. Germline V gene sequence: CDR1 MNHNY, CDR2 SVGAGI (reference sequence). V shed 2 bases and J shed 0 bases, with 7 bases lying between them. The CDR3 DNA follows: TGTGCCAGCAGTTACGAGCGGGTGAACACTGAAGCTTTCTTT. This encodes CASSYERVNTEAFF.

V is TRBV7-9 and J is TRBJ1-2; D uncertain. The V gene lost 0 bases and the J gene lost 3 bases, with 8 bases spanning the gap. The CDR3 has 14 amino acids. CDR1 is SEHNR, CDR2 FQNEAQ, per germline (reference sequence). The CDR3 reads CASSLAQWDYGYTF. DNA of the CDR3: TGTGCCAGCAGCTTAGCCCAGTGGGACTATGGCTACACCTTC. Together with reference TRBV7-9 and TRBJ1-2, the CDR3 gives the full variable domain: DTGVSQNPRHKITKRGQNVTFRCDPISEHNRLYWYRQTLGQGPEFLTYFQNEAQLEKSRLLSDRFSAERPKGSFSTLEIQRTEQGDSAMYLCASSLAQWDYGYTFGSGTRLTVV.

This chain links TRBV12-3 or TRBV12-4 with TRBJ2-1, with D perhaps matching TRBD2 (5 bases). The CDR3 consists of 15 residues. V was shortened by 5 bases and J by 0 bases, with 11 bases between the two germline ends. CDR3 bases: TGTGCCAGCAGTCGTGGGCGGGCCTCCTACAATGAGCAGTTCTTC. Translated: CASSRGRASYNEQFF.

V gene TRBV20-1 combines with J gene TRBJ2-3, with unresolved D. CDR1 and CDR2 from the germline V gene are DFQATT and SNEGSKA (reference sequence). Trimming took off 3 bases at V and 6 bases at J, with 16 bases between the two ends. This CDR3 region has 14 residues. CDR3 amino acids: CSASRHSEADTQYF. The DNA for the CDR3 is TGCAGTGCTAGTCGCCATTCCGAGGCGGATACGCAGTATTTT.

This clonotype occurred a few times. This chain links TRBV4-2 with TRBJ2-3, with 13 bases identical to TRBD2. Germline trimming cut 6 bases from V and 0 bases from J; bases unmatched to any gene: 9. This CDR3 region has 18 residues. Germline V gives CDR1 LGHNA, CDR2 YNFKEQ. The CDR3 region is CASSSEVGLAGSTDTQYF. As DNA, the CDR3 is TGTGCCAGCAGTTCCGAGGTGGGACTAGCGGGGAGCACAGATACGCAGTATTTT.

The CDR3 coding sequence is TGTGCCAGCAGCTTAGTACAAAAGTTCACAGATACGCAGTATTTT. Translation gives CASSLVQKFTDTQYF. The chain couples TRBV7-6 to TRBJ2-3; D remains ambiguous. The CDR3 extends over 15 amino acids. V lost 1 base, J lost 2 bases, and 10 bases lay in between. CDR1 and CDR2 from the germline V gene are SGHVS and FNYEAQ.

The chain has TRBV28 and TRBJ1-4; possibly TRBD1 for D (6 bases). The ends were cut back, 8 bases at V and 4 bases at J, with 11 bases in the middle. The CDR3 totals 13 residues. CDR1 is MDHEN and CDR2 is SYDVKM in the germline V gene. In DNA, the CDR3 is TGTGCCAGCTTCGGACAGATTAATGAAAAACTGTTTTTT. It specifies CASFGQINEKLFF.

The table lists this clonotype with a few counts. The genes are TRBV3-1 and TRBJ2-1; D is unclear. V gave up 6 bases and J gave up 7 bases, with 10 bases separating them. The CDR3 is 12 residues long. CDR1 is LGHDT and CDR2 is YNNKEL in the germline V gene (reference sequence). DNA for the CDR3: TGTGCCAGCAGTCGACTGAGGAATGAGCAGTTCTTC. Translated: CASSRLRNEQFF.

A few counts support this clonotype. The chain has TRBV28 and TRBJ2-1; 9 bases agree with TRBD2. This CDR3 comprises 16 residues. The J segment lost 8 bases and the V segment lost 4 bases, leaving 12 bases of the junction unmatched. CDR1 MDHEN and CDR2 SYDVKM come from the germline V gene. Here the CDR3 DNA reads TGTGCCAGCAGTTCCCACTCCTCCGGGACTAGCCATGAGCAGTTCTTC. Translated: CASSSHSSGTSHEQFF.

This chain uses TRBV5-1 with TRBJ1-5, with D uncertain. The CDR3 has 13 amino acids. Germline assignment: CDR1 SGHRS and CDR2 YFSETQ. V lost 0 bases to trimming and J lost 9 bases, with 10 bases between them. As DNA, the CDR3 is TGCGCCAGCAGCTTGGATCGGGGAGGGCCCCAGCATTTT. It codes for CASSLDRGGPQHF. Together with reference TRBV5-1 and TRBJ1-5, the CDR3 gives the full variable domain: KAGVTQTPRYLIKTRGQQVTLSCSPISGHRSVSWYQQTPGQGLQFLFEYFSETQRNKGNFPGRFSGRQFSNSRSEMNVSTLELGDSALYLCASSLDRGGPQHFGDGTRLSIL.

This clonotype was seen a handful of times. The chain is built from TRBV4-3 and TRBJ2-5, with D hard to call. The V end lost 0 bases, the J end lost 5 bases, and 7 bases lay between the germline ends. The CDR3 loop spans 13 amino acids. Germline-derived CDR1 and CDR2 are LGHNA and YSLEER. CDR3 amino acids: CASSQDPRETQYF. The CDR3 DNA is TGCGCCAGCAGCCAAGATCCAAGGGAGACCCAGTACTTC.

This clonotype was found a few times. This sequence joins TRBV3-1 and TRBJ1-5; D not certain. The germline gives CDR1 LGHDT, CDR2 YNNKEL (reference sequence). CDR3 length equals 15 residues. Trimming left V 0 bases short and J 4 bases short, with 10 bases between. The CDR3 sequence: CASSQDWSLNQPQHF. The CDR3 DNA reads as TGTGCCAGCAGCCAAGATTGGAGCCTAAATCAGCCCCAGCATTTT.

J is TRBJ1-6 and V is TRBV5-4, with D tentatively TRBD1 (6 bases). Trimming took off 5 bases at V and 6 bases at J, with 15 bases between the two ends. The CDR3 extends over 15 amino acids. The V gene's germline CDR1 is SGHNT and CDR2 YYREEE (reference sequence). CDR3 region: CASRRGTESNSPLHF. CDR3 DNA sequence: TGTGCCAGCAGGAGGGGGACGGAAAGTAATTCACCCCTCCACTTT.

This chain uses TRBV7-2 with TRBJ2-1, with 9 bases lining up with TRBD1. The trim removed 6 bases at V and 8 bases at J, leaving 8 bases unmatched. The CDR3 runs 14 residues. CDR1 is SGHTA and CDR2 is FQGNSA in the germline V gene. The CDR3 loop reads CASSSGTGIYEQFF. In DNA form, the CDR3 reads TGTGCCAGCAGTTCCGGGACAGGGATCTATGAGCAGTTCTTC. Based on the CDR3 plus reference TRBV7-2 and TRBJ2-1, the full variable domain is GAGVSQSPSNKVTEKGKDVELRCDPISGHTALYWYRQSLGQGLEFLIYFQGNSAPDKSGLPSDRFSAERTGGSVSTLTIQRTQQEDSAVYLCASSSGTGIYEQFFGPGTRLTVL.